The 17 T cell receptor beta chains below were found in one sample sequenced in a study of T cell clonality in common variable immunodeficiency. Findings and limits, study-wide: Reportedly, TCR beta sequences from common variable immunodeficiency showed fewer deletions and N-nucleotide insertions.

Their cognate antigens are unknown. Repertoires were generated with immunoSEQ multiplex PCR, while TCRdb's copy carries only in-frame clones and drops some. The sample has tens of thousands of clones, none seen only once. The sequencing input was peripheral blood mononuclear cells. These receptor sequences come from a human donor with common variable immunodeficiency.

Note on this clone: Read data end 3 residues before the CDR3 end; the end is taken from the germline J gene. This chain joins TRBV5-6 and TRBJ1-4; a possible D gene is TRBD1 (6 bases). This CDR3 comprises 13 residues. Trimming shortened V by 3 bases and J by 7 bases, and 10 bases separated the two germline ends. CDR1 and CDR2 from the germline V gene are SGHDT and YYEEEE. CDR3 DNA, as far as it was read: TGTGCCAGCAGCTCAGGGGTGGGTGAAAAA. Its protein product is CASSSGVGEK. The whole CDR3 protein reads CASSSGVGEKLFF.

Judged by abundance, this clone is medium-sized. The read ends 3 residues early relative to the CDR3; the germline J gene fills the gap. The chain carries TRBV2 and TRBJ1-4; a weak D match, TRBD1 (6 bases). Between the trimmed V and J ends, which lost 8 bases and 2 bases, there was a span of 9 bases. CDR3 size: 13 residues. In germline, CDR1 is SNHLY, CDR2 FYNNEI. CDR3 protein: CASSGATNEKLFF. The sequenced CDR3 bases are TGTGCCAGCTCAGGGGCGACTAATGAAAAA.

At least ten counts were recorded for this clone. From the germline J gene comes the end of the CDR3, since the read stops 3 residues before it. The chain links TRBV9 to TRBJ2-4; 15 bases map to TRBD2. V shed 4 bases and J 6 bases; nucleotides not matched to a gene: 5. The length of the CDR3 is 16 residues. Per the germline V gene, CDR1 is SGDLS and CDR2 is YYNGEE. CDR3 sequence reads: CASSPGTSGGLNIQYF. The sequenced part of the CDR3 DNA is TGTGCCAGCAGCCCAGGGACTAGCGGGGGGCTAAACATT.

This clone was recorded a few times. The read ends 3 residues early relative to the CDR3; the germline J gene fills the gap. The chain employs TRBV30 and TRBJ1-3; 7 bases agree with TRBD1. CDR1 and CDR2 (germline): GTSNPN, SVGIG (reference sequence). This CDR3 comprises 15 residues. V was clipped by 2 bases and J by 4 bases; unmatched bases: 8. This CDR3 is CAWSNTGDGGNTIYF. CDR3 DNA, as far as it was read: TGTGCCTGGAGTAACACAGGGGACGGGGGAAACACC.

As regards this clone: From the germline J gene comes the end of the CDR3, since the read stops 3 residues before it. J is TRBJ1-2 and V is TRBV30; perhaps TRBD1 as D (5 bases). The germline CDR1 and CDR2 sequences are GTSNPN and SVGIG (reference sequence). Trimming cost V 0 bases and J 6 bases, with 8 bases left between them. This CDR3 has 12 residues. CDR3 amino acids: CAWSVSRDGYTF. The sequenced part of the CDR3 DNA is TGTGCCTGGAGTGTAAGCAGGGATGGC.

In its sample, this clone was seen a few times. The observed sequence ends 3 residues before the CDR3 terminus, with the missing tail filled in from the germline J gene. The rearrangement links TRBV19 to TRBJ2-3; either TRBD1 or TRBD2 may fit D (5 bases each). This CDR3 spans 13 amino acids. V was trimmed by 5 bases and J by 6 bases, leaving 12 bases between them. Germline V gene sequence: CDR1 LNHDA, CDR2 SQIVND (reference sequence). The covered CDR3 bases are TGTGCCAGTAGTCCACAAGAGGGGGATACG. Encoded protein: CASSPQEGDT. The whole CDR3 sequence reads CASSPQEGDTQYF.

This clone was counted ten times or more. The read terminates 3 residues ahead of where the CDR3 ends, so the germline J gene completes it. The gene calls are TRBV2 and TRBJ2-7, with TRBD2 matching 8 bases. CDR1 is SNHLY and CDR2 is FYNNEI in the germline V gene. The V segment lost 4 bases and the J segment 3 bases; nucleotides outside the gene matches: 11. CDR3 length: 16 amino acids. The CDR3 sequence: CASSAGGAHIYYEQYF. CDR3 DNA (partial): TGTGCCAGCAGTGCCGGGGGGGCACACATCTACTACGAG. Filled out from reference TRBV2 and TRBJ2-7, the complete variable domain reads EPEVTQTPSHQVTQMGQEVILRCVPISNHLYFYWYRQILGQKVEFLVSFYNNEISEKSEIFDDQFSVERPDGSNFTLKIRSTKLEDSAMYFCASSAGGAHIYYEQYFGPGTRLTVT.

This clone was found many times. The read comes to an end 3 residues before the CDR3 does, leaving the germline J gene to fill in the end. J is TRBJ1-3 and V is TRBV29-1, with TRBD1 identical over 10 bases. This CDR3 contains 14 residues. V shed 7 bases and J 4 bases; nucleotides not matched to a gene: 7. In germline, CDR1 is SQVTM, CDR2 ANQGSEA. The CDR3 spells CSARQGAYGNTIYF. Incomplete CDR3 DNA: TGCAGCGCACGACAGGGGGCTTACGGAAACACC. The full variable domain, in which reference TRBV29-1 and TRBJ1-3 provide the parts outside the CDR3, is SAVISQKPSRDICQRGTSLTIQCQVDSQVTMMFWYRQQPGQSLTLIATANQGSEATYESGFVIDKFPISRPNLTFSTLTVSNMSPEDSSIYLCSARQGAYGNTIYFGEGSWLTVV.

This clone was recorded a few times. The read ends 3 residues early relative to the CDR3; the germline J gene fills the gap. V gene TRBV30 combines with J gene TRBJ2-5, with D tentatively TRBD2 (6 bases). The CDR3 is 13 amino acids. CDR1 and CDR2 from the germline V gene are GTSNPN and SVGIG (reference sequence). V was cut by 3 bases and J by 0 bases, with 8 bases left in between. The CDR3 spells CAWRAGYQETQYF. The sequenced CDR3 bases are TGTGCCTGGAGGGCGGGGTACCAAGAGACC.

This clone was observed at least ten times. The read ends 3 residues shy of where the CDR3 ends; the end is completed using the germline J gene. The chain recombines TRBV18 with TRBJ2-1; 14 bases map to TRBD2. The CDR3 length is 19 residues. V trimming: 3 bases; J trimming: 0 bases; junction bases outside the gene matches: 7. The germline V gene encodes CDR1 KGHSH and CDR2 LQKENI. The CDR3 loop is CASSPGTSGGQSSYNEQFF. CDR3 DNA (partial): TGTGCCAGCTCACCTGGGACTAGCGGGGGTCAAAGCTCCTACAATGAG.

The sample holds a few counts of this clone. From the germline J gene comes the end of the CDR3, since the read stops 3 residues before it. This rearrangement joins TRBV2 to TRBJ1-4, with a weak D call TRBD1 (5 bases). Between the trimmed V and J ends, which lost 5 bases and 2 bases, there was a span of 12 bases. Germline V gene lookup returns CDR1 SNHLY and CDR2 FYNNEI. There are 15 residues in the CDR3. The CDR3: CASSREKGTNEKLFF. The part of the CDR3 DNA that was read is TGTGCCAGCAGTAGAGAGAAGGGGACTAATGAAAAA.

Ten or more counts support this clone. The read ends 3 residues before the CDR3 terminus; that terminus is restored from the germline J gene. V is TRBV20-1 and J is TRBJ2-3, with 11 nucleotides matching TRBD1. Germline CDR1 and CDR2: DFQATT and SNEGSKA (reference sequence). The CDR3 spans 14 residues. V shed 6 bases and J 2 bases; nucleotides not matched to a gene: 4. The CDR3 bases that were read are TGCAGTGCCAGGACAGGGGGCCTCACAGATACG. This gives the protein CSARTGGLTDT. The complete CDR3 sequence is CSARTGGLTDTQYF.

This clone has at least ten counts. The read finishes 3 residues shy of the CDR3 end, and the germline J gene is used to complete it. The V gene is TRBV2, the J gene TRBJ2-1; weak D call: TRBD2 (6 bases). From germline, CDR1 is SNHLY and CDR2 FYNNEI. This CDR3 has 16 residues. Trimming took 5 bases from V and 6 from J, leaving 20 bases between them. CDR3 DNA, as far as it was read: TGTGCCAGCAGTCATCTCCGGGACTTAGGCTTCAATGAG. Translating gives CASSHLRDLGFNE. The full-length CDR3 reads as CASSHLRDLGFNEQFF. Based on the CDR3 plus reference TRBV2 and TRBJ2-1, the full variable domain is EPEVTQTPSHQVTQMGQEVILRCVPISNHLYFYWYRQILGQKVEFLVSFYNNEISEKSEIFDDQFSVERPDGSNFTLKIRSTKLEDSAMYFCASSHLRDLGFNEQFFGPGTRLTVL.

This clone was seen repeatedly, ten times or more. From the germline J gene comes the end of the CDR3, since the read stops 3 residues before it. The gene calls are TRBV2 and TRBJ1-2; the match to TRBD1 covers 8 bases. The CDR3 is 13 amino acids. Looked up from germline, CDR1 is SNHLY and CDR2 is FYNNEI. The covered CDR3 bases are TGTGCCAGCAGAGGACAGGGTGAGAGCGGC. This codes for CASRGQGESG. The full CDR3 protein reads CASRGQGESGYTF.

Note on this clone: The read ends 3 residues before the CDR3 terminus; that terminus is restored from the germline J gene. The V call is TRBV5-5, the J call TRBJ2-7; D is possibly TRBD1 (6 bases). This CDR3 region has 13 residues. CDR1 is SGHKS, CDR2 YYEKEE, per germline (reference sequence). Trimming shortened V by 4 bases and J by 6 bases, and 14 bases separated the two germline ends. Here the CDR3 reads CASSLRQELEQYF. The sequenced CDR3 bases are TGTGCCAGCAGCCTGAGACAGGAACTCGAG.

This clone appeared many times. The read ends 3 residues shy of where the CDR3 ends; the end is completed using the germline J gene. The chain has TRBV7-8 and TRBJ1-2, with 9 bases that match TRBD1. J was trimmed by 3 bases and V by 5 bases; bases with no gene match: 7. CDR3 length: 15 amino acids. Germline V CDR1 and CDR2: SGHVS, FQNEAQ. The sequenced part of the CDR3 DNA is TGTGCCAGCAGCAAAACAGGGGGCGCCTACTATGGC. Translated, it gives CASSKTGGAYYG. The entire CDR3 sequence reads CASSKTGGAYYGYTF.

Notes on this clone: The read comes to an end 3 residues before the CDR3 does, leaving the germline J gene to fill in the end. This chain uses TRBV20-1 with TRBJ2-3; 8 bases align to TRBD2. J gave up 4 bases and V 2 bases, and 11 bases lay outside the gene matches. The CDR3 is 16 amino acids. CDR1 is DFQATT, CDR2 SNEGSKA, per germline (reference sequence). The sequenced part of the CDR3 DNA is TGCAGTGCTAGACCCTCTTACGGGGGGGCGGCAGATACG. Protein sequence: CSARPSYGGAADT. The whole CDR3 region reads CSARPSYGGAADTQYF.